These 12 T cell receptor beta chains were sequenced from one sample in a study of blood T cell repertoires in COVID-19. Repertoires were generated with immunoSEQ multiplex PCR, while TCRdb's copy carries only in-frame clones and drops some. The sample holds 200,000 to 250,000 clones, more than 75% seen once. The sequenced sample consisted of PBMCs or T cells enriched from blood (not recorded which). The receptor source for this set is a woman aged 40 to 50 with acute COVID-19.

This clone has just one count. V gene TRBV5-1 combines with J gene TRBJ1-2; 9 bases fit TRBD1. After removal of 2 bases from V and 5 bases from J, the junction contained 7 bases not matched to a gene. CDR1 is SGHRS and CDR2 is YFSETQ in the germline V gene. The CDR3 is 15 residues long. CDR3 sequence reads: CASSFTGQGWYGYTF. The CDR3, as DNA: TGCGCCAGCAGCTTTACGGGACAGGGTTGGTATGGCTACACCTTC.

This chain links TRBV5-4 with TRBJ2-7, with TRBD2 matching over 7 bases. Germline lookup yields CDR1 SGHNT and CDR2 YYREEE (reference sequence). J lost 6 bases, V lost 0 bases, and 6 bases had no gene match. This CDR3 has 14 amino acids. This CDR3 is CASSLAVGGSEQYF. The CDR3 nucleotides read TGTGCCAGCAGCTTGGCGGTGGGAGGGAGCGAGCAGTACTTC. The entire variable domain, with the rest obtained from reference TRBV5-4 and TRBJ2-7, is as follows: ETGVTQSPTHLIKTRGQQVTLRCSSQSGHNTVSWYQQALGQGPQFIFQYYREEENGRGNFPPRFSGLQFPNYSSELNVNALELDDSALYLCASSLAVGGSEQYFGPGTRLTVT.

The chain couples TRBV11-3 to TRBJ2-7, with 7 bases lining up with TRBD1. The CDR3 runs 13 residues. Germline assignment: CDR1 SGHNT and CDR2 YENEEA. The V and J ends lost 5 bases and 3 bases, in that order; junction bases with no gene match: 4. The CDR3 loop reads CASSPGQHYEQYF. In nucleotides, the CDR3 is TGTGCCAGCAGCCCGGGACAGCACTACGAGCAGTACTTC.

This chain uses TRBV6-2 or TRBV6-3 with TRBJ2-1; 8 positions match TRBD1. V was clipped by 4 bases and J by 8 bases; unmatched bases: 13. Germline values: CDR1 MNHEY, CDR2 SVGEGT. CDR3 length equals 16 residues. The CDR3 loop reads CASSSSRRDRTHEQFF. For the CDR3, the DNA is TGTGCCAGCAGTTCCTCCCGACGGGACAGGACTCATGAGCAGTTCTTC.

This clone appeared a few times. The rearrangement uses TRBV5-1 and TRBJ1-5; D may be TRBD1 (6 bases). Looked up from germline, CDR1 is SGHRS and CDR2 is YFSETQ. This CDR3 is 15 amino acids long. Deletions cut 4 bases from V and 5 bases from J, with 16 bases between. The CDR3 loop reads CASSPGGAQDQPQHF. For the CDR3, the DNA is TGCGCCAGCAGCCCGGGGGGGGCACAGGATCAGCCCCAGCATTTT.

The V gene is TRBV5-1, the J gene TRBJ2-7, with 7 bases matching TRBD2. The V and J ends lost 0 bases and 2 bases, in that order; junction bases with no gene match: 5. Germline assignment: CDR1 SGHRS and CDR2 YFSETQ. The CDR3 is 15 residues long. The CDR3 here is CASSLAASGAYEQYF. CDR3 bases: TGCGCCAGCAGCTTGGCGGCTAGCGGAGCCTACGAGCAGTACTTC.

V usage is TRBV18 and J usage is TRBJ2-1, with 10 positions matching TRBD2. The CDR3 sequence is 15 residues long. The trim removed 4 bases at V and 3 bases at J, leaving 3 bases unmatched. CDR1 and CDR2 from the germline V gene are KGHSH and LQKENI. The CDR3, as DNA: TGTGCCAGCTCACTTCCTAGCGGGAGCTACAATGAGCAGTTCTTC. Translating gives CASSLPSGSYNEQFF.

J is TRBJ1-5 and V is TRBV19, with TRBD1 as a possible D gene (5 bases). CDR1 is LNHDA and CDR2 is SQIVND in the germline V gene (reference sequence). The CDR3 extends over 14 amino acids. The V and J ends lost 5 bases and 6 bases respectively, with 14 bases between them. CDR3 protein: CASSWTDRGQPQHF. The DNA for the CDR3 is TGTGCCAGTAGTTGGACGGATAGGGGTCAGCCCCAGCATTTT.

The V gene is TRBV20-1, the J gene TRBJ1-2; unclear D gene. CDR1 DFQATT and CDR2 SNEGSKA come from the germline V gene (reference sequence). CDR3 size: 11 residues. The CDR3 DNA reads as TGCAGCCCCGCGGGGTTCGGTGGCTACACCTTC. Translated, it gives CSPAGFGGYTF.

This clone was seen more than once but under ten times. CDR3 bases: TGTGCCAGCAGCTATCGGAGATCGGGTAATGAAAAACTGTTTTTT. This sequence encodes CASSYRRSGNEKLFF. V usage is TRBV11-2 and J usage is TRBJ1-4, with D uncertain. The CDR3 runs 15 residues. The V end was cut by 4 bases, the J end by 4 bases, with 13 bases between. Per germline, CDR1 SGHAT and CDR2 FQNNGV.

CDR3 DNA sequence: TGTGCCAGCAGCGCCCTTAGCTCCTACAATGAGCAGTTCTTC. It is translated as CASSALSSYNEQFF. This chain uses TRBV9 with TRBJ2-1; D is unresolved. The CDR3 is made up of 14 amino acids. The V end was cut by 3 bases, the J end by 0 bases, with 7 bases between. Germline V gene lookup returns CDR1 SGDLS and CDR2 YYNGEE. Looking up the rest from reference TRBV9 and TRBJ2-1 gives the full variable domain: DSGVTQTPKHLITATGQRVTLRCSPRSGDLSVYWYQQSLDQGLQFLIQYYNGEERAKGNILERFSAQQFPDLHSELNLSSLELGDSALYFCASSALSSYNEQFFGPGTRLTVL.

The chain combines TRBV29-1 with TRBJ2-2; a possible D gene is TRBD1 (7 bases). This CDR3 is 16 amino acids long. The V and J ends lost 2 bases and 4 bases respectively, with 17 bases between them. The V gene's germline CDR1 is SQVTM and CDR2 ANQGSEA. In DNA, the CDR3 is TGCAGCGTTGAACCAAGCGACAGGGAGGCCACCGGGGAGCTGTTTTTT. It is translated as CSVEPSDREATGELFF.